What follows are 28 T cell receptor beta chains derived from one specimen sequenced in a study of cytomegalovirus exposure and HLA in healthy donors. Researchers ran the PCR with 60 Vbeta and 13 Jbeta primers. Libraries were prepared by immunoSEQ multiplex PCR; TCRdb keeps only in-frame clonotypes and omits some of them. In the table there are around 120,000 clones, approximately 68% of which are singletons. Sequenced material: PBMCs. These TCRs come from a man in his thirties or forties in good health and CMV-seropositive.

The chain recombines TRBV5-4 with TRBJ2-1, with D perhaps TRBD2 (5 bases). Deletions cut 4 bases from V and 7 bases from J, with 15 bases between. The CDR3 runs 14 residues. Germline CDR1 is SGHNT and CDR2 is YYREEE (reference sequence). The CDR3, as DNA: TGTGCCAGCAGCCCCAGATCGGGGTTTAATGAGCAGTTCTTC. It translates to CASSPRSGFNEQFF.

The chain joins TRBV29-1 to TRBJ2-5, with 10 bases matching TRBD1. The ends lost 6 bases at V and 5 bases at J; junction bases unmatched: 6. The CDR3 is made up of 13 amino acids. Looked up from germline, CDR1 is SQVTM and CDR2 is ANQGSEA. This CDR3 is CSVAGTGEETQYF. In nucleotides, the CDR3 is TGCAGCGTGGCGGGGACAGGGGAGGAGACCCAGTACTTC.

In this sample, this clone turned up a few times. V and J are TRBV7-8 and TRBJ1-5; tentatively, D is TRBD1 (6 bases). CDR3 length equals 16 residues. V lost 1 base, J lost 6 bases, and 16 bases lay in between. In germline, CDR1 is SGHVS, CDR2 FQNEAQ. Written as DNA, the CDR3 is TGTGCCAGCAGCTTAGGAACAGGGTGGGGCGGTCAGCCCCAGCATTTT. It yields the protein CASSLGTGWGGQPQHF. The variable domain in full, with the rest retrieved from reference TRBV7-8 and TRBJ1-5, is GAGVSQSPRYKVAKRGQDVALRCDPISGHVSLFWYQQALGQGPEFLTYFQNEAQLDKSGLPSDRFFAERPEGSVSTLKIQRTQQEDSAVYLCASSLGTGWGGQPQHFGDGTRLSIL.

The chain has TRBV9 and TRBJ2-7; 8 bases agree with TRBD2. The CDR3 runs to 16 residues. V shed 3 bases and J 7 bases; nucleotides not matched to a gene: 15. Germline-derived CDR1 and CDR2 are SGDLS and YYNGEE. The CDR3 DNA is TGTGCCAGCAGCGCGCGGGGGGACGGTGGAGTCGGTGAGCAGTACTTC. Encoded protein: CASSARGDGGVGEQYF.

Points on this clone: Other nucleotide sequences from this sample produce the same CDR3. The genes are TRBV29-1 and TRBJ2-7, with 8 bases matching TRBD1. CDR3 length: 11 residues. Germline CDR1 SQVTM, CDR2 ANQGSEA. Trimming cost V 5 bases and J 5 bases; bases outside gene matches: 2. CDR3 loop: CSVQTGDEQYF. CDR3 coding DNA: TGCAGCGTTCAGACAGGGGACGAGCAGTACTTC.

The chain is built from TRBV5-4 and TRBJ2-7, with TRBD1 matching 8 bases. After removal of 3 bases from V and 7 bases from J, the junction contained 12 bases not matched to a gene. The CDR3 runs 15 residues. The germline gives CDR1 SGHNT, CDR2 YYREEE (reference sequence). CDR3 nucleotide sequence: TGTGCCAGCAGCTCAACTAGCAGGGGGCTGGGGGAGCAGTACTTC. This codes for CASSSTSRGLGEQYF.

The chain recombines TRBV14 with TRBJ2-1; TRBD2 might be the D (5 bases). The V end lost 0 bases, the J end lost 0 bases, and 12 bases lay between the germline ends. CDR1 is SGHDN and CDR2 is FVKESK in the germline V gene. The CDR3 loop spans 17 amino acids. CDR3 residues: CASSQEVGGGSYNEQFF. As DNA, the CDR3 is TGTGCCAGCAGCCAAGAGGTGGGCGGAGGCTCCTACAATGAGCAGTTCTTC. Filled out from reference TRBV14 and TRBJ2-1, the complete variable domain reads EAGVTQFPSHSVIEKGQTVTLRCDPISGHDNLYWYRRVMGKEIKFLLHFVKESKQDESGMPNNRFLAERTGGTYSTLKVQPAELEDSGVYFCASSQEVGGGSYNEQFFGPGTRLTVL.

V is TRBV5-1 and J is TRBJ2-3, with D maybe TRBD2 (6 bases). Germline loops: CDR1 SGHRS, CDR2 YFSETQ. The V and J ends lost 5 bases and 4 bases respectively, with 14 bases between them. CDR3 length: 14 residues. CDR3: CASRRLVEADTQYF. CDR3 DNA sequence: TGCGCCAGCAGAAGACTAGTCGAGGCAGATACGCAGTATTTT.

This clone came up once. CDR3 region: CAWSVQRQHTDTQYF. CDR3 sequence (DNA): TGTGCCTGGAGTGTACAGCGACAGCACACAGATACGCAGTATTTT. The chain uses TRBV30 and TRBJ2-3; TRBD1 might be the D (5 bases). Trimming stripped 0 bases from V and 2 bases from J, with 12 bases between. There are 15 residues in the CDR3. Germline V gene sequence: CDR1 GTSNPN, CDR2 SVGIG (reference sequence). Together with reference TRBV30 and TRBJ2-3, the CDR3 gives the full variable domain: SQTIHQWPATLVQPVGSPLSLECTVEGTSNPNLYWYRQAAGRGLQLLFYSVGIGQISSEVPQNLSASRPQDRQFILSSKKLLLSDSGFYLCAWSVQRQHTDTQYFGPGTRLTVL.

This chain connects TRBV5-1 to TRBJ2-7; TRBD2 agrees at 11 bases. Germline values: CDR1 SGHRS, CDR2 YFSETQ. V lost 4 bases, J lost 5 bases, and 11 bases stayed unmatched. The CDR3 length is 16 residues. The CDR3 protein is CASSAVLAGGLNEQYF. CDR3 DNA: TGCGCCAGCAGCGCGGTTCTAGCGGGAGGTTTGAACGAGCAGTACTTC.

The V gene is TRBV5-1, the J gene TRBJ2-7, with 8 bases matching TRBD2. V lost 4 bases and J lost 5; bases outside the gene matches: 11. The CDR3 length is 15 residues. The germline gives CDR1 SGHRS, CDR2 YFSETQ. The CDR3 nucleotides read TGCGCCAGCAGCATAGGACCACTCGGGGGGGACGAGCAGTACTTC. It is translated as CASSIGPLGGDEQYF.

To note about this clone: The junction differs from germline at one of its ends, possibly a read error. Written as DNA, the CDR3 is TGTTCCAGCAGCCGATTCAGCCAGGCAGGTTCCTACGAGCAGTACTTC. It yields the protein CSSSRFSQAGSYEQYF. The genes are TRBV7-9 and TRBJ2-7; D gene uncertain. Germline V lookup: CDR1 SEHNR, CDR2 FQNEAQ (reference sequence). CDR3 size: 16 residues.

This sequence joins TRBV9 and TRBJ1-3; D remains unclear. Deletions cut 5 bases from V and 3 bases from J, with 6 bases between. CDR3 size: 12 residues. Germline V gene lookup returns CDR1 SGDLS and CDR2 YYNGEE. The CDR3 region has the DNA TGTGCCAGCAGGGGCTTTGGAAACACCATATATTTT. Translated: CASRGFGNTIYF.

The CDR3 region is CASSGQSADTQYF. In DNA, the CDR3 is TGTGCCAGCAGTGGACAGAGTGCAGATACGCAGTATTTT. The chain couples TRBV2 to TRBJ2-3, with D maybe TRBD1 (5 bases). With 4 bases removed from V and 4 bases from J, the gap between germline ends came to 9 bases. The CDR3 is 13 residues long. Germline V gives CDR1 SNHLY, CDR2 FYNNEI.

This rearrangement joins TRBV7-2 to TRBJ2-7; D uncertain. The germline CDR1 and CDR2 sequences are SGHTA and FQGNSA. This CDR3 is built from 17 residues. V lost 1 base and J 3 bases, leaving 19 bases between the germline ends. CDR3 residues: CASSLEGFGQNSYEQYF. As DNA, the CDR3 is TGTGCCAGCAGCTTAGAAGGCTTCGGTCAAAACAGCTACGAGCAGTACTTC.

The V and J genes are TRBV29-1 and TRBJ2-2, with TRBD2 matching over 9 bases. The CDR3 consists of 16 residues. In germline, CDR1 is SQVTM, CDR2 ANQGSEA. CDR3 loop: CSPLKLREGWTGELFF. As DNA, the CDR3 is TGCAGTCCCCTTAAGCTGCGGGAGGGCTGGACCGGGGAGCTGTTTTTT.

This clone was counted between two and nine times. The chain uses TRBV14 and TRBJ2-7; a possible D gene is TRBD1 (5 bases). There are 19 residues in the CDR3. The V end lost 1 base, the J end lost 0 bases, and 22 bases lay between the germline ends. CDR1 and CDR2 from the germline V gene are SGHDN and FVKESK. CDR3 in amino acids: CASSQGHVTEDFASYEQYF. The DNA of the CDR3 is TGTGCCAGCAGCCAAGGCCATGTGACAGAGGATTTTGCCTCCTACGAGCAGTACTTC.

The chain recombines TRBV6-1 with TRBJ1-3, with D uncertain. This CDR3 has 15 residues. The germline gives CDR1 MNHNS, CDR2 SASEGT. V was cut by 9 bases and J by 0 bases, with 15 bases left in between. In DNA, the CDR3 is TGTGCCAGTACCTTGAGTGATGCCTCTGGAAACACCATATATTTT. This encodes CASTLSDASGNTIYF.

This chain links TRBV25-1 with TRBJ1-2, with D maybe TRBD1 (5 bases). Trimming removed 5 bases at V and 2 bases at J, with 12 bases between. This CDR3 is 14 amino acids long. The germline V gene has CDR1 MGHDK and CDR2 SYGVNS. In DNA, the CDR3 is TGTGCCAGCAGTTCCAGTTCAGGGAACTATGGCTACACCTTC. This encodes CASSSSSGNYGYTF.

This clone was seen a handful of times. The chain joins TRBV11-2 to TRBJ2-5, with a possible D match to TRBD2 (5 bases). Germline assignment: CDR1 SGHAT and CDR2 FQNNGV. V was cut by 4 bases and J by 5 bases, with 11 bases left in between. The CDR3 has 13 residues. The CDR3 DNA sequence: TGTGCCAGCAGCTCCCGACTACGGGAGACCCAGTACTTC. Protein product: CASSSRLRETQYF.

The chain employs TRBV6-5 and TRBJ2-2, with D possibly TRBD2 on 7 matching bases. V was cut by 4 bases and J by 5 bases, with 14 bases left in between. CDR1 MNHEY and CDR2 SVGAGI come from the germline V gene. This CDR3 contains 15 residues. The chain's CDR3 is CASSSAGEGTGELFF. As DNA, the CDR3 is TGTGCCAGCAGTTCAGCAGGGGAGGGGACCGGGGAGCTGTTTTTT.

The V and J genes are TRBV2 and TRBJ2-7, with TRBD2 identical over 8 bases. Germline CDR1 and CDR2: SNHLY and FYNNEI. This CDR3 has 15 amino acids. Unmatched junction bases numbered 7, after V lost 6 bases and J lost 0 bases. CDR3 in DNA: TGTGCCAGCAGAGAAAATAGCGGGAACTCCTACGAGCAGTACTTC. Its protein is CASRENSGNSYEQYF.

This clone has ten or more counts. The V gene is TRBV7-9, the J gene TRBJ1-4; D is undetermined. The CDR3 totals 14 residues. V was shortened by 1 base and J by 12 bases, with 15 bases between the two germline ends. Germline CDR1 is SEHNR and CDR2 is FQNEAQ (reference sequence). The CDR3 bases are TGTGCCAGCAGCTTAGGATACGATGTTGAGCAACTGTTTTTT. Translation gives CASSLGYDVEQLFF.

This clone ranks as medium-sized. This chain connects TRBV4-3 to TRBJ2-7; maybe TRBD1 (5 bases). V lost 0 bases and J lost 0, with 12 bases in between. The CDR3 is 16 amino acids. The germline V gene has CDR1 LGHNA and CDR2 YSLEER. The CDR3 region has the DNA TGCGCCAGCAGCCAAGAAAGGCACAGGAGCTCCTACGAGCAGTACTTC. Translated, it gives CASSQERHRSSYEQYF.

The chain links TRBV7-6 to TRBJ2-3; 8 bases agree with TRBD1. Germline V gene sequence: CDR1 SGHVS, CDR2 FNYEAQ. The CDR3 sequence is 15 residues long. The V segment lost 5 bases and the J segment 3 bases; nucleotides outside the gene matches: 7. The CDR3 sequence: CASSPRQGRTDTQYF. The CDR3 DNA follows: TGTGCCAGCAGCCCGCGACAGGGGAGGACAGATACGCAGTATTTT.

The CDR3 here is CASSLRPGQGGETQYF. CDR3 bases: TGTGCCAGCAGCTTGAGACCGGGACAGGGAGGTGAGACCCAGTACTTC. The rearrangement joins TRBV5-6 to TRBJ2-5; TRBD1 matches 9 bases. The CDR3 consists of 16 residues. Losses at the gene ends were 1 base for V and 5 bases for J; bases not matched to a gene: 9. Germline loops: CDR1 SGHDT, CDR2 YYEEEE. Drawing the rest from reference TRBV5-6 and TRBJ2-5, the complete variable domain is DAGVTQSPTHLIKTRGQQVTLRCSPKSGHDTVSWYQQALGQGPQFIFQYYEEEERQRGNFPDRFSGHQFPNYSSELNVNALLLGDSALYLCASSLRPGQGGETQYFGPGTRLLVL.

There are a few counts of this clone. The chain employs TRBV9 and TRBJ2-7; D uncertain. Germline CDR1 SGDLS, CDR2 YYNGEE. This CDR3 comprises 13 residues. V was cut by 0 bases and J by 6 bases, with 10 bases left in between. The CDR3 DNA is TGTGCCAGCAGCGTAGACAGTCTCGGCGAGCAGTACTTC. This translates into CASSVDSLGEQYF.

This chain links TRBV6-5 with TRBJ1-2; 7 bases align to TRBD1. J gave up 2 bases and V 5 bases, and 5 bases lay outside the gene matches. CDR1 and CDR2 from the germline V gene are MNHEY and SVGAGI. The CDR3 has 14 residues. The CDR3, as DNA: TGTGCCAGCAGTCGAGAGACAGGGAACTATGGCTACACCTTC. It encodes CASSRETGNYGYTF.